This TCR beta chain was captured by sequencing in a study of T cell repertoires in cytomegalovirus infection. Findings and limits, study-wide: Cumulative frequency (of public TCR beta family members) identified carriers of CMV plus the relevant HLA. The ex vivo response was dominated by HLA-C-restricted CMV-specific TCR beta clonotypes.

CDR1 is SGHVS, CDR2 FQNEAQ, per germline. The CDR3 is 13 residues long. Trimming took 2 bases from V and 3 from J, leaving 7 bases between them. This clonotype was detected many times. What it binds is not known. A single record per CDR3 protein comes from TCRdb applying MiXCR to the reads. The data show about 330,000 distinct CDR3 sequences, with more than 8% seen just once and about 4.5% held by the top ten. The sequencing input was PBMCs. The TCR sequence derives from a human donor in good health (CMV status not recorded). Some clones in this sample may be carry-over from other donors' samples. V usage is TRBV7-8 and J usage is TRBJ1-1; weak D call: TRBD1 (6 bases). Written as DNA, the CDR3 is TGTGCCAGCAGCTTACAGGGGTACACTGAAGCTTTCTTT. Its translation is CASSLQGYTEAFF. The variable domain in full, completed from reference TRBV7-8 and TRBJ1-1, reads GAGVSQSPRYKVAKRGQDVALRCDPISGHVSLFWYQQALGQGPEFLTYFQNEAQLDKSGLPSDRFFAERPEGSVSTLKIQRTQQEDSAVYLCASSLQGYTEAFFGQGTRLTVV.